Each of the 27 T cell receptor beta chains below was sequenced from the same sample in a study of chemoradiotherapy in HPV16-positive cancers. TCRdb keeps only in-frame clones here, not all; method: immunoSEQ multiplex PCR. The sample lists more than 10,000 clones; approximately 80% were seen once. This specimen was taken from a patient who underwent chemoradiotherapy. These receptors originate from a human donor with HPV-associated anogenital cancer.

This sequence joins TRBV11-3 and TRBJ1-1, with unresolved D. This CDR3 has 13 residues. CDR1 SGHNT and CDR2 YENEEA come from the germline V gene. Trimming removed 5 bases at V and 3 bases at J, with 10 bases between. The CDR3 loop reads CASSPRFYTEAFF. DNA for the CDR3: TGTGCCAGCAGCCCCAGGTTCTACACTGAAGCTTTCTTT.

The V gene is TRBV7-2, the J gene TRBJ1-1, with D possibly matching TRBD1 (6 bases). V lost 6 bases, J lost 2 bases, and 16 bases lay in between. Germline lookup yields CDR1 SGHTA and CDR2 FQGNSA. This CDR3 is 15 amino acids long. CDR3: CASSRGQLANTEAFF. DNA of the CDR3: TGTGCCAGCAGTCGCGGACAGTTGGCCAACACTGAAGCTTTCTTT.

This clone is a singleton in its sample. V and J are TRBV9 and TRBJ2-1; a possible D gene is TRBD1 (6 bases). Germline V gene data show CDR1 as SGDLS and CDR2 as YYNGEE. Trimming stripped 2 bases from V and 7 bases from J, with 13 bases between. This CDR3 spans 14 amino acids. CDR3 nucleotides: TGTGCCAGCAGCGTCCCGGACAGTCGGAATGAGCAGTTCTTC. Amino acids: CASSVPDSRNEQFF.

The table lists this clone with a few counts. The CDR3 DNA sequence: TGTGCCAGCAGCGAGGGTGGGGCCCTAAACTATGGCTACACCTTC. Protein: CASSEGGALNYGYTF. The genes are TRBV5-4 and TRBJ1-2, with TRBD1 as a possible D gene (5 bases). Between the trimmed V and J ends, which lost 4 bases and 2 bases, there was a span of 15 bases. In germline, CDR1 is SGHNT, CDR2 YYREEE (reference sequence). CDR3 length: 15 residues.

The chain recombines TRBV30 with TRBJ2-1, with 9 bases matching TRBD1. The CDR3 is 13 residues long. V lost 5 bases to trimming and J lost 7 bases; unmatched junction nucleotides: 6. The germline CDR1 and CDR2 sequences are GTSNPN and SVGIG (reference sequence). The CDR3 spells CAWDRGRTNEQFF. The CDR3 DNA reads TGTGCCTGGGACAGGGGGAGGACGAATGAGCAGTTCTTC.

The CDR3 is CASSWGRTRYYGYTF. DNA for the CDR3: TGTGCCAGCAGCTGGGGGAGGACACGGTACTATGGCTACACCTTC. The rearrangement joins TRBV11-2 to TRBJ1-2, with D maybe TRBD1 (5 bases). The V gene's germline CDR1 is SGHAT and CDR2 FQNNGV. The CDR3 runs to 15 residues. V shed 4 bases and J shed 3 bases, with 15 bases lying between them.

The CDR3 DNA sequence: TGTGCCAGCAGCCAAGTATCTGGGAAGGGCACTGAAGCTTTCTTT. It translates to CASSQVSGKGTEAFF. The chain employs TRBV4-2 and TRBJ1-1; D gene unclear. The CDR3 has 15 amino acids. V gave up 1 base and J gave up 4 bases, with 13 bases separating them. Per germline, CDR1 LGHNA and CDR2 YNFKEQ.

This clone turned up a few times. The CDR3 DNA follows: TGTGCCAGCAGGTCAGGGGAGGACGGCTACACCTTC. Translation: CASRSGEDGYTF. This chain joins TRBV6-5 and TRBJ1-2, with a weak D call TRBD1 (6 bases). Germline loops: CDR1 MNHEY, CDR2 SVGAGI. V shed 6 bases and J shed 8 bases, with 13 bases lying between them. The CDR3 is 12 amino acids.

This sequence joins TRBV10-3 and TRBJ1-2, with D perhaps matching TRBD1 (6 bases). CDR1 and CDR2 from the germline V gene are ENHRY and SYGVKD. The CDR3 is made up of 16 amino acids. Between the trimmed V and J ends, which lost 6 bases and 8 bases, there was a span of 25 bases. CDR3 nucleotide sequence: TGTGCCATCAGCCTTTCGTTAGGTGGGGGCCGAAGAGGCTACACCTTC. It encodes CAISLSLGGGRRGYTF.

The V gene is TRBV7-2, the J gene TRBJ2-3; TRBD2 matches 11 bases. The CDR3 spans 17 residues. Germline trimming cut 4 bases from V and 0 bases from J; bases unmatched to any gene: 6. Germline V gene data show CDR1 as SGHTA and CDR2 as FQGNSA. Here the CDR3 DNA reads TGTGCCAGCAGCTCGGGGACTAGCGGATATAGCACAGATACGCAGTATTTT. Translating it yields CASSSGTSGYSTDTQYF.

The V and J genes are TRBV30 and TRBJ2-5; D call uncertain. CDR1 and CDR2 from the germline V gene are GTSNPN and SVGIG (reference sequence). V lost 3 bases to trimming and J lost 3 bases, with 5 bases between them. The CDR3 sequence is 11 residues long. CDR3 sequence reads: CAWREEETQYF. The CDR3 nucleotides read TGTGCCTGGAGAGAGGAAGAGACCCAGTACTTC.

Only one count was recorded for this clone. The V and J genes are TRBV19 and TRBJ2-2; D uncertain. This CDR3 has 13 amino acids. CDR1 is LNHDA, CDR2 SQIVND, per germline (reference sequence). Between the trimmed V and J ends, which lost 1 base and 6 bases, there was a span of 6 bases. In DNA, the CDR3 is TGTGCCAGTAGTATAGTTCTGGCCGGGGAGCTGTTTTTT. This encodes CASSIVLAGELFF.

V usage is TRBV11-2 and J usage is TRBJ2-1; tentatively, D is TRBD2 (5 bases). V lost 1 base and J lost 8, with 15 bases in between. Germline CDR1 SGHAT, CDR2 FQNNGV. The CDR3 covers 15 residues. CDR3 sequence reads: CASSLGGRSRDEQFF. CDR3 nucleotides: TGTGCCAGCAGCTTAGGAGGGCGCTCCCGGGATGAGCAGTTCTTC.

The chain is built from TRBV6-5 and TRBJ1-6; unclear D gene. The CDR3 loop spans 12 amino acids. The ends were cut back, 0 bases at V and 10 bases at J, with 4 bases in the middle. Germline V gene data show CDR1 as MNHEY and CDR2 as SVGAGI. The CDR3 reads CASSYSTSPLHF. CDR3 nucleotide sequence: TGTGCCAGCAGTTACTCGACCTCACCCCTCCACTTT.

This clone was observed once. This sequence joins TRBV6-6 and TRBJ2-7; D gene unclear. The V gene lost 0 bases and the J gene lost 9 bases, with 21 bases spanning the gap. Germline CDR1 is MNHNY and CDR2 is SVGAGI (reference sequence). The CDR3 totals 16 residues. The CDR3 reads CASSYSVHGPLLGQYF. CDR3 nucleotide sequence: TGTGCCAGCAGTTACTCGGTCCACGGCCCTCTCCTAGGGCAGTACTTC.

The CDR3 loop reads CASREVPGTGGNQPQHF. CDR3 nucleotide sequence: TGTGCCAGCAGAGAGGTTCCCGGGACAGGGGGGAATCAGCCCCAGCATTTT. The chain employs TRBV9 and TRBJ1-5; TRBD1 aligns across 11 bases. In germline, CDR1 is SGDLS, CDR2 YYNGEE. This CDR3 contains 17 residues. Trimming took 5 bases from V and 4 from J; bases not matched to a gene: 11. Drawing the rest from reference TRBV9 and TRBJ1-5, the complete variable domain is DSGVTQTPKHLITATGQRVTLRCSPRSGDLSVYWYQQSLDQGLQFLIQYYNGEERAKGNILERFSAQQFPDLHSELNLSSLELGDSALYFCASREVPGTGGNQPQHFGDGTRLSIL.

The V and J genes are TRBV6-5 and TRBJ2-6; 8 nucleotides agree with TRBD1. J gave up 4 bases and V 4 bases, and 3 bases lay outside the gene matches. Germline V gene sequence: CDR1 MNHEY, CDR2 SVGAGI. The CDR3 has 15 amino acids. CDR3 in amino acids: CASSSRGRGANVLTF. The CDR3 bases are TGTGCCAGCAGTTCCAGGGGGCGGGGGGCCAACGTCCTGACTTTC.

With regard to this clone: The germline gene is not matched at one end of the junction; a read error may be the cause. The chain links TRBV14 to TRBJ2-5; D might be TRBD1 (7 bases). CDR1 and CDR2 from the germline V gene are SGHDN and FVKESK. The CDR3 consists of 13 residues. The CDR3 loop is CASSQDLGGQTNF. Here the CDR3 DNA reads TGTGCCAGCAGCCAAGATCTGGGGGGACAGACAAACTTC.

The chain couples TRBV10-3 to TRBJ2-1, with D tentatively TRBD1 (6 bases). Germline-derived CDR1 and CDR2 are ENHRY and SYGVKD. The CDR3 spans 13 residues. V lost 10 bases and J 6 bases, leaving 16 bases between the germline ends. The CDR3 spells CATHRDTLNEQFF. As DNA, the CDR3 is TGTGCCACCCACCGGGACACCCTCAATGAGCAGTTCTTC.

The chain has TRBV6-5 and TRBJ2-7; D is perhaps TRBD2 (6 bases). From germline, CDR1 is MNHEY and CDR2 SVGAGI. This CDR3 has 13 residues. Trimming took 6 bases from V and 3 from J, leaving 12 bases between them. CDR3 in amino acids: CASRSGTFYEQYF. As DNA, the CDR3 is TGTGCCAGCAGATCCGGGACTTTCTACGAGCAGTACTTC.

A few counts support this clone. The rearrangement uses TRBV10-3 and TRBJ1-5; no definite D call. CDR3 length equals 12 residues. V gave up 8 bases and J gave up 1 base, with 6 bases separating them. Germline V gene lookup returns CDR1 ENHRY and CDR2 SYGVKD. CDR3 residues: CAISDSNQPQHF. The CDR3 bases are TGTGCCATCTCTGACAGCAATCAGCCCCAGCATTTT.

The CDR3 spells CAGGAGWSYNEQFF. CDR3 nucleotide sequence: TGTGCCGGCGGGGCGGGGTGGTCCTACAATGAGCAGTTCTTC. The chain couples TRBV2 to TRBJ2-1, with D perhaps matching TRBD2 (6 bases). Between the trimmed V and J ends, which lost 11 bases and 1 base, there was a span of 15 bases. This CDR3 region has 14 residues. In germline, CDR1 is SNHLY, CDR2 FYNNEI.

This rearrangement joins TRBV6-5 to TRBJ1-1; D uncertain. Germline lookup yields CDR1 MNHEY and CDR2 SVGAGI. V lost 7 bases to trimming and J lost 2 bases, with 14 bases between them. This CDR3 has 14 amino acids. DNA for the CDR3: TGTGCCAGCAAATTCGCCCCGGGAAACACTGAAGCTTTCTTT. Amino acid sequence: CASKFAPGNTEAFF.

The rearrangement joins TRBV7-9 to TRBJ2-7; D unresolved. V was shortened by 1 base and J by 2 bases, with 15 bases between the two germline ends. This CDR3 has 16 amino acids. CDR1 SEHNR and CDR2 FQNEAQ come from the germline V gene (reference sequence). The CDR3 bases are TGTGCCAGCAGCTTAGAATCCTTCGGCAGACCCTACGAGCAGTACTTC. It translates to CASSLESFGRPYEQYF.

The V call is TRBV7-9, the J call TRBJ1-2; D gene uncertain. V gave up 4 bases and J gave up 4 bases, with 13 bases separating them. CDR1 and CDR2 from the germline V gene are SEHNR and FQNEAQ (reference sequence). The CDR3 contains 14 residues. The CDR3 here is CASSSEWSLYGYTF. The CDR3 nucleotides read TGTGCCAGCAGCTCTGAGTGGAGTCTCTATGGCTACACCTTC.

V is TRBV4-3 and J is TRBJ2-2; perhaps TRBD1 as D (6 bases). Germline CDR1 is LGHNA and CDR2 is YSLEER. The CDR3 runs 16 residues. V dropped 3 bases and J dropped 4 bases, with 15 bases sitting between them. The DNA for the CDR3 is TGCGCCAGCAGCCAGAGGGCCTTAGGGGGCACCGGGGAGCTGTTTTTT. Its protein product is CASSQRALGGTGELFF.

The chain is built from TRBV13 and TRBJ1-1; possible D gene TRBD1, 5 bases. Germline CDR1 is PRHDT and CDR2 is FYEKMQ (reference sequence). Trimming removed 5 bases from V and 4 bases from J, with 20 bases in between. The CDR3 has 16 amino acids. The DNA of the CDR3 is TGTGCCAGCAGCCTTAGTGGGGGTGGAGTCGGCACTGAAGCTTTCTTT. Protein sequence: CASSLSGGGVGTEAFF.